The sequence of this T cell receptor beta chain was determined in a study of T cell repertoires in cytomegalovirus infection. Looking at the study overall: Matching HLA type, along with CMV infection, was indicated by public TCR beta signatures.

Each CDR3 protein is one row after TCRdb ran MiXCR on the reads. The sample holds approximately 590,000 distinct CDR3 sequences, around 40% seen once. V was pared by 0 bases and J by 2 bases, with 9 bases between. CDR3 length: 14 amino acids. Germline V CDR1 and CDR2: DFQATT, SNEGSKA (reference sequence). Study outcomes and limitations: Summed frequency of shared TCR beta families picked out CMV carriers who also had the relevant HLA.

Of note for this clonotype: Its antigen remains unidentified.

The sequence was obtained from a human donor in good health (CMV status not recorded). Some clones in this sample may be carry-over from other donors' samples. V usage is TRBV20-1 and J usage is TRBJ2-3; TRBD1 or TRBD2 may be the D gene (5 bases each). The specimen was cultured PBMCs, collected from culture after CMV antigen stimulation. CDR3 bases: TGCAGTGCTAGAGATGGGGACCTCACAGATACGCAGTATTTT. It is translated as CSARDGDLTDTQYF.